Here is one T cell receptor beta chain with its context. The CDR3 covers 16 residues. J was trimmed by 5 bases and V by 2 bases; bases with no gene match: 2. The germline gives CDR1 WSHSY, CDR2 SAAADI. In the original analysis: Scientists estimated how many nucleated cells there were by amplifying reference gene primers. Clones were read by immunoSEQ multiplex PCR, and TCRdb kept only the in-frame ones, dropping some. V and J calls and clone size are as listed in that table; D and trimming were resolved from the DNA. Of 200,000 or so clones listed, 80% to 85% are singletons. This entry is derived from a study of blood T cell repertoires in COVID-19. Study summary: T cells, B-cell-depleted T cells, or PBMCs provided the cDNA or gDNA that served as material.

The sample was peripheral blood. The gene calls are TRBV10-2 and TRBJ2-5; 16 bases are a match to TRBD2. The source of this sequence is a woman aged 40 to 49 with acute or convalescent COVID-19. DNA for the CDR3: TGCGCCAGCAGTGAGCCGGGACTAGCGGGAGGGGAGACCCAGTACTTC. This translates into CASSEPGLAGGETQYF.